This T cell receptor (beta chain) was identified in a study of response to subunit inactivated influenza vaccine. This clonotype appeared many times. The V gene end was trimmed by 3 bases and the J gene end by 2 bases; junction bases not matched to a gene: 3. CDR1 is LGHNA, CDR2 YSLEER, per germline. The CDR3 has 15 residues. TCRdb analysed the RT-PCR reads with MiXCR anew, one entry per CDR3 protein. The table shows a few hundred thousand distinct CDR3 sequences, with 7.2% occurring only once. J is TRBJ1-3 and V is TRBV4-3; the match to TRBD1 covers 8 bases. The specimen was PBMCs from blood, collected roughly 24 months after vaccination. The sequence was obtained from a man in his fifties or sixties who received an inactivated influenza vaccine. The CDR3 DNA is TGCGCCAGCAGCCATGCAGGGGGCACTGGAAACACCATATATTTT. This sequence encodes CASSHAGGTGNTIYF.